One and the same sample provided the 29 T cell receptor beta chains below, sequenced in a study of monozygotic twins with inflammatory bowel disease. TCRdb re-called the 5' RACE reads; one entry per CDR3 protein, DNA not given. The data include 350,000 to 550,000 distinct CDR3 sequences; the top ten clones carry roughly 2.2%. The sample taken for sequencing was blood. Every receptor here comes from a human donor with ulcerative colitis or Crohn's disease, or a healthy co-twin of an affected twin (not recorded which).

The chain carries TRBV4-3 and TRBJ1-1; TCRdb designates TRBD1, a call that cannot be tested without DNA. The CDR3 is 16 amino acids. Germline-derived CDR1 and CDR2 are LGHNA and YSLEER. The CDR3 reads CASSQEYRGLLTEAFF.

The rearrangement joins TRBV7-2 to TRBJ2-2; lacking DNA, the TRBD2 call made by TCRdb goes unchecked. The germline V gene has CDR1 SGHTA and CDR2 FQGNSA. This CDR3 comprises 15 residues. CDR3 loop: CASGREGGFTGELFF.

This chain uses TRBV20-1 with TRBJ1-1; TCRdb gives TRBD1 as the D gene, but with no DNA this cannot be confirmed. The CDR3 is made up of 14 amino acids. Germline-derived CDR1 and CDR2 are DFQATT and SNEGSKA (reference sequence). CDR3 region: CSARDPHGYTEAFF.

The rearrangement links TRBV5-1 to TRBJ1-2; TCRdb proposes TRBD1, but this gene call is untestable without DNA. This CDR3 has 13 residues. Germline V gene lookup returns CDR1 SGHRS and CDR2 YFSETQ. The CDR3 sequence is CASSGRQGDEDTF.

This chain links TRBV6-2 or TRBV6-3 with TRBJ2-7. CDR1 and CDR2 (germline): MNHEY, SVGEGT. The CDR3 sequence is 12 residues long. CDR3 in amino acids: CASGGLAHEQYF.

This CDR3 is CASSQPPGTNYGYTF. The chain recombines TRBV4-1 with TRBJ1-2; TCRdb's D call, TRBD1, is unchecked because there is no DNA. The CDR3 covers 15 residues. Germline CDR1 reads MGHRA; CDR2 reads YSYEKL.

The V and J genes are TRBV3-1 and TRBJ2-6; the TRBD1 assignment by TCRdb is unverifiable without DNA. Germline V gives CDR1 LGHDT, CDR2 YNNKEL (reference sequence). There are 17 residues in the CDR3. The CDR3 protein is CASRPKQGSPGANVLTF.

The J gene is TRBJ1-6, the V gene TRBV4-1; TCRdb's D gene call, TRBD1, goes unchecked for lack of DNA. In germline, CDR1 is MGHRA, CDR2 YSYEKL. CDR3 length equals 15 residues. Here the CDR3 reads CASSQDLRAYSPLHF.

The chain couples TRBV5-6 to TRBJ2-4; as DNA is missing, the TRBD2 call by TCRdb cannot be tested. Looked up from germline, CDR1 is SGHDT and CDR2 is YYEEEE. This CDR3 is built from 16 residues. CDR3: CASSFWGRQSGNIQYF. Variable domain in full (rest from reference TRBV5-6 and TRBJ2-4): DAGVTQSPTHLIKTRGQQVTLRCSPKSGHDTVSWYQQALGQGPQFIFQYYEEEERQRGNFPDRFSGHQFPNYSSELNVNALLLGDSALYLCASSFWGRQSGNIQYFGAGTRLSVL.

The chain has TRBV7-2 and TRBJ1-4; TCRdb reports TRBD1, a call that lacks DNA to check it against. The CDR3 extends over 13 amino acids. CDR1 SGHTA and CDR2 FQGNSA come from the germline V gene. CDR3 residues: CASRDRVNEKLFF.

This chain's CDR3 is CASSEGLAGGANQFF. V gene TRBV5-1 combines with J gene TRBJ2-1; checking the TCRdb D call of TRBD2 is not possible without DNA. The length of the CDR3 is 15 residues. Germline values: CDR1 SGHRS, CDR2 YFSETQ.

The V and J genes are TRBV30 and TRBJ1-3; TCRdb's D call of TRBD1 is untestable without DNA. The CDR3 consists of 16 residues. From germline, CDR1 is GTSNPN and CDR2 SVGIG (reference sequence). CDR3 in amino acids: CALAAWQGFSGNTIYF.

The chain carries TRBV7-2 and TRBJ2-7; the TCRdb D gene call, TRBD1, has no DNA to confirm it. In germline, CDR1 is SGHTA, CDR2 FQGNSA. CDR3 size: 14 residues. The CDR3 is CASSVGPNSYEQYF.

The CDR3 spells CATSERLAGGWNEQFF. The chain joins TRBV24-1 to TRBJ2-1; TCRdb returns TRBD2, unconfirmable since there is no DNA. Germline V gene data show CDR1 as KGHDR and CDR2 as SFDVKD. The CDR3 is 16 residues long.

The rearrangement links TRBV9 to TRBJ2-2; TCRdb picks TRBD2, but there is no DNA to check that call. Germline loops: CDR1 SGDLS, CDR2 YYNGEE. The CDR3 runs to 17 residues. CDR3 residues: CASSVQTSGSNTGELFF.

The chain joins TRBV18 to TRBJ2-3; TCRdb's D call of TRBD2 is untestable without DNA. Germline V gene lookup returns CDR1 KGHSH and CDR2 LQKENI. This CDR3 has 13 amino acids. The CDR3 reads CAGESGVADTQYF.

The chain employs TRBV5-1 and TRBJ1-6. The CDR3 is 14 residues long. Per germline, CDR1 SGHRS and CDR2 YFSETQ. The CDR3 here is CASSFNMENSPLHF.

The V call is TRBV20-1, the J call TRBJ2-1. Germline V gene data show CDR1 as DFQATT and CDR2 as SNEGSKA (reference sequence). The CDR3 is made up of 12 amino acids. This chain's CDR3 is CSASGPNTEQFF.

The chain employs TRBV6-6 and TRBJ2-1. Germline V gene lookup returns CDR1 MNHNY and CDR2 SVGAGI (reference sequence). This CDR3 has 14 residues. CDR3 amino acids: CATAKEPSYNEQFF.

The V call is TRBV24-1, the J call TRBJ2-3. Per germline, CDR1 KGHDR and CDR2 SFDVKD. This CDR3 is 12 amino acids long. The CDR3 spells CATRSTQGTQYF.

The chain uses TRBV30 and TRBJ2-7; as DNA is missing, the TRBD1 call by TCRdb cannot be tested. CDR1 and CDR2 from the germline V gene are GTSNPN and SVGIG (reference sequence). CDR3 length: 15 amino acids. CDR3 in amino acids: CAWSVGHNPRYEQYF.

The chain is built from TRBV18 and TRBJ2-7; the D call of TRBD2 rests on TCRdb alone, since no DNA is present to check it. CDR1 is KGHSH, CDR2 LQKENI, per germline. The CDR3 totals 18 residues. CDR3 in amino acids: CASSPGTSGSRGPYEQYF.

The chain employs TRBV20-1 and TRBJ2-1; lacking DNA, the TRBD2 call made by TCRdb goes unchecked. Germline CDR1 reads DFQATT; CDR2 reads SNEGSKA (reference sequence). This CDR3 spans 15 amino acids. The CDR3 spells CSARGVAGGHNEQFF.

CDR3 sequence: CASTQGPEAFF. The chain has TRBV6-5 and TRBJ1-1. The germline CDR1 and CDR2 sequences are MNHEY and SVGAGI. The CDR3 is made up of 11 amino acids.

The chain links TRBV5-1 to TRBJ2-5; TCRdb calls TRBD1, which cannot be checked without DNA. This CDR3 region has 13 residues. Per germline, CDR1 SGHRS and CDR2 YFSETQ. The CDR3 sequence is CASSFGQQETQYF.

This chain joins TRBV11-2 and TRBJ2-2; TCRdb lists TRBD1, though no DNA is available to test this call. Looked up from germline, CDR1 is SGHAT and CDR2 is FQNNGV. The CDR3 covers 14 residues. This chain's CDR3 is CASTRDRGSGELFF.

This sequence joins TRBV10-3 and TRBJ2-1. Germline-derived CDR1 and CDR2 are ENHRY and SYGVKD. This CDR3 is built from 13 residues. The CDR3 is CAISVLGDNEQFF.

The chain employs TRBV7-3 and TRBJ2-1. This CDR3 spans 12 amino acids. The germline V gene encodes CDR1 SGHTA and CDR2 FQGTGA. The CDR3 region is CASSPGGAEQFF.

The chain combines TRBV20-1 with TRBJ2-1; as DNA is missing, the TRBD1 call by TCRdb cannot be tested. This CDR3 contains 13 residues. CDR1 is DFQATT, CDR2 SNEGSKA, per germline (reference sequence). This CDR3 reads CSEQGASYNEQFF.